Listed here are 24 T cell receptor beta chains from one sample, sequenced in a study of vaccination effects on CD4 cells after COVID-19. TCRdb's table, derived via immunoSEQ multiplex PCR, lists solely in-frame clones and lacks some. The table has 60,000 to 85,000 clones, 74% seen once. No antigen is known for these receptors. Before any sequencing was done, the ViraFEST assay used viral peptide pools to expand antigen-specific CD4+ T cells. At the end of less than 12 days of culture, CD4+ T cells were isolated. The participants, recipients of two vaccine doses, got either BNT162b2 or mRNA-1273. The material sequenced was CD4+ T cells from PBMCs cultured with HCoV-229E spike peptides, taken after COVID-19 vaccination. Source of these receptors: a human donor who received a COVID-19 vaccine.

This chain links TRBV12-3 or TRBV12-4 with TRBJ2-3; no clear D. The V end lost 2 bases, the J end lost 5 bases, and 5 bases lay between the germline ends. The CDR3 is 12 amino acids. CDR3 loop: CASSLQIDTQYF. CDR3 DNA: TGTGCCAGCAGTTTACAGATAGATACGCAGTATTTT.

The chain uses TRBV20-1 and TRBJ2-1, with D possibly being TRBD1 or TRBD2 (5 bases each). The germline CDR1 and CDR2 sequences are DFQATT and SNEGSKA (reference sequence). V lost 6 bases, J lost 4 bases, and 7 bases lay in between. This CDR3 contains 11 residues. The CDR3: CSAGVYNEQFF. The CDR3 DNA is TGCAGTGCGGGGGTTTACAATGAGCAGTTCTTC.

This sequence joins TRBV30 and TRBJ1-6, with 10 positions matching TRBD1. The ends lost 8 bases at V and 8 bases at J; junction bases unmatched: 12. Germline loops: CDR1 GTSNPN, CDR2 SVGIG (reference sequence). This CDR3 region has 15 residues. The CDR3 region has the DNA TGTGCCGGAACGAACCCGGGACAGGGGTATTCACCCCTCCACTTT. It is translated as CAGTNPGQGYSPLHF.

The table lists this clone with a count of one. V is TRBV3-1 (or the pseudogene TRBV3-2) and J is TRBJ2-5; D is unclear. V lost 0 bases to trimming and J lost 1 base, with 15 bases between them. The CDR3 covers 17 residues. In germline, CDR1 is LGHDT, CDR2 YNNKEL (reference sequence). This CDR3 reads CASSQDWGRPSQETQYF. In DNA, the CDR3 is TGTGCCAGCAGCCAAGATTGGGGTCGACCGAGCCAAGAGACCCAGTACTTC.

The gene calls are TRBV4-1 and TRBJ1-2; D unclear. This CDR3 is 14 amino acids long. The germline V and J ends were trimmed by 0 bases and 2 bases, with 7 bases remaining between them. Germline V gene sequence: CDR1 MGHRA, CDR2 YSYEKL. CDR3 in DNA: TGCGCCAGCAGCCAAGATCAGTTAAACTATGGCTACACCTTC. Protein product: CASSQDQLNYGYTF.

In this sample, this clone turned up a few times. The chain carries TRBV7-3 and TRBJ2-2; D is unresolved. Germline-derived CDR1 and CDR2 are SGHTA and FQGTGA. The CDR3 has 13 amino acids. V was pared by 4 bases and J by 5 bases, with 8 bases between. Here the CDR3 DNA reads TGTGCCAGCAGCTCTCAGAGAACCGGGGAGCTGTTTTTT. Translated, it gives CASSSQRTGELFF.

The chain couples TRBV5-1 to TRBJ1-1, with D possibly being TRBD1 (6 bases). The ends were cut back, 3 bases at V and 0 bases at J, with 12 bases in the middle. This CDR3 comprises 15 residues. Germline loops: CDR1 SGHRS, CDR2 YFSETQ. The CDR3 is CASSSRTEMNTEAFF. The DNA for the CDR3 is TGCGCCAGCAGCTCCAGGACAGAGATGAACACTGAAGCTTTCTTT.

The V and J genes are TRBV5-4 and TRBJ1-2; D possibly corresponds to TRBD1 (5 bases). V lost 3 bases and J lost 8, with 23 bases in between. CDR3 length: 16 amino acids. In germline, CDR1 is SGHNT, CDR2 YYREEE (reference sequence). The CDR3 region is CASSSGRQGVLEGYTF. In DNA, the CDR3 is TGTGCCAGCAGCTCCGGCAGGCAGGGAGTGTTAGAAGGCTACACCTTC.

The chain uses TRBV7-9 and TRBJ1-2; no clear D. V lost 1 base and J lost 4, with 7 bases in between. The germline CDR1 and CDR2 sequences are SEHNR and FQNEAQ (reference sequence). The CDR3 is 13 amino acids. The CDR3 spells CASSLGRIYGYTF. The CDR3 DNA reads as TGTGCCAGCAGCTTAGGCAGAATCTATGGCTACACCTTC.

This sequence joins TRBV6-5 and TRBJ2-1; TRBD1 might be the D (6 bases). V lost 6 bases, J lost 1 base, and 10 bases lay in between. The CDR3 is 14 amino acids. Germline-derived CDR1 and CDR2 are MNHEY and SVGAGI. CDR3 protein: CASSRDNSYNEQFF. CDR3 coding DNA: TGTGCCAGCAGCCGGGACAATTCCTACAATGAGCAGTTCTTC.

This clone was seen just once. This chain joins TRBV30 and TRBJ1-3; no firm D call. Deletions cut 0 bases from V and 0 bases from J, with 15 bases between. The CDR3 has 17 amino acids. Germline values: CDR1 GTSNPN, CDR2 SVGIG (reference sequence). The DNA for the CDR3 is TGTGCCTGGAGTGTATCCGTAGTCGGAGGCTCTGGAAACACCATATATTTT. Its translation: CAWSVSVVGGSGNTIYF.

V is TRBV29-1 and J is TRBJ2-3, with D tentatively TRBD2 (7 bases). The CDR3 has 13 amino acids. Between the trimmed V and J ends, which lost 4 bases and 8 bases, there was a span of 16 bases. Germline CDR1 SQVTM, CDR2 ANQGSEA. CDR3 nucleotide sequence: TGCAGCGTTGTAGGGGGGGGAGTGGGTACGCAGTATTTT. Translated: CSVVGGGVGTQYF.

The table lists this clone with many counts. The rearrangement joins TRBV29-1 to TRBJ2-3; TRBD2 matches at 9 bases. CDR3 length: 13 residues. Germline values: CDR1 SQVTM, CDR2 ANQGSEA. Unmatched junction bases numbered 3, after V lost 5 bases and J lost 3 bases. The CDR3 region is CSVSLAGTDTQYF. The CDR3 nucleotides are TGCAGCGTTTCCCTAGCGGGGACAGATACGCAGTATTTT.

The chain combines TRBV6-6 with TRBJ1-6; D gene unclear. CDR3 size: 15 residues. Trimming removed 4 bases from V and 8 bases from J, with 15 bases in between. Germline V gene lookup returns CDR1 MNHNY and CDR2 SVGAGI (reference sequence). The chain's CDR3 is CASSSRYLPDSPLHF. The CDR3 DNA follows: TGTGCCAGCAGTTCCCGCTATCTTCCGGATTCACCCCTCCACTTT.

The count of this clone is one. This chain links TRBV7-3 with TRBJ2-3; TRBD2 aligns across 12 bases. The CDR3 is 16 amino acids. The junction had 8 bases not matched to a gene; V was cut back by 5 bases and J by 5 bases. In germline, CDR1 is SGHTA, CDR2 FQGTGA. The CDR3 is CASSMTSGGSQDTQYF. The CDR3 coding sequence is TGTGCCAGCAGCATGACTAGCGGGGGCAGCCAAGATACGCAGTATTTT.

The chain combines TRBV24-1 with TRBJ2-1; D unclear. The germline gives CDR1 KGHDR, CDR2 SFDVKD. V lost 3 bases and J 4 bases, leaving 9 bases between the germline ends. The CDR3 has 14 amino acids. The CDR3 loop reads CATSDAGRYNEQFF. In nucleotides, the CDR3 is TGTGCCACCAGTGATGCCGGCAGATACAATGAGCAGTTCTTC.

The chain joins TRBV18 to TRBJ1-5, with D unresolved. CDR1 is KGHSH, CDR2 LQKENI, per germline. V shed 4 bases and J shed 5 bases, with 18 bases lying between them. The CDR3 sequence is 16 residues long. The CDR3 sequence: CASSRRMLGEDQPQHF. As DNA, the CDR3 is TGTGCCAGCTCACGCCGGATGCTCGGGGAGGATCAGCCCCAGCATTTT.

The chain combines TRBV2 with TRBJ2-2, with 7 bases lining up with TRBD1. CDR3 length: 15 amino acids. Trimming removed 4 bases from V and 5 bases from J; junction bases left unmatched: 7. In germline, CDR1 is SNHLY, CDR2 FYNNEI. The CDR3 DNA follows: TGTGCCAGCAGTGTCGAGAGACAGGGAACCGGGGAGCTGTTTTTT. Amino acids: CASSVERQGTGELFF.

The rearrangement joins TRBV5-1 to TRBJ2-5, with 10 bases matching TRBD2. The CDR3 has 15 amino acids. From germline, CDR1 is SGHRS and CDR2 YFSETQ. V shed 4 bases and J 5 bases; nucleotides not matched to a gene: 8. The CDR3 loop is CASSGGAGGWETQYF. CDR3 in DNA: TGCGCCAGCAGCGGAGGAGCGGGGGGGTGGGAGACCCAGTACTTC.

The chain couples TRBV7-3 to TRBJ2-1, with TRBD1 matching over 7 bases. J gave up 6 bases and V 4 bases, and 15 bases lay outside the gene matches. This CDR3 region has 17 residues. CDR1 SGHTA and CDR2 FQGTGA come from the germline V gene. CDR3 DNA sequence: TGTGCCAGCAGCTCAAAAGGGGGCCAGGGACACGTCAATGAGCAGTTCTTC. Translation gives CASSSKGGQGHVNEQFF.

CDR3 nucleotides: TGCGCCAGCAGCCTGGGACAGGGGGCTTATCGGTCCTACAATGAGCAGTTCTTC. It encodes CASSLGQGAYRSYNEQFF. The genes are TRBV5-1 and TRBJ2-1; 12 nucleotides line up with TRBD1. This CDR3 has 18 residues. After removal of 4 bases from V and 1 base from J, the junction contained 9 bases not matched to a gene. In germline, CDR1 is SGHRS, CDR2 YFSETQ. Variable domain in full (rest from reference TRBV5-1 and TRBJ2-1): KAGVTQTPRYLIKTRGQQVTLSCSPISGHRSVSWYQQTPGQGLQFLFEYFSETQRNKGNFPGRFSGRQFSNSRSEMNVSTLELGDSALYLCASSLGQGAYRSYNEQFFGPGTRLTVL.

A few counts support this clone. The chain combines TRBV6-5 with TRBJ1-4; D remains unclear. CDR1 MNHEY and CDR2 SVGAGI come from the germline V gene. The CDR3 spans 13 residues. V lost 0 bases and J 11 bases, leaving 10 bases between the germline ends. The CDR3: CASSYSAEGKLFF. The CDR3 DNA reads TGTGCCAGCAGTTACTCTGCGGAAGGGAAACTGTTTTTT.

This clone was detected a few times. The J gene is TRBJ1-3, the V gene TRBV5-1; D call uncertain. V dropped 2 bases and J dropped 4 bases, with 4 bases sitting between them. The CDR3 is 12 amino acids. Germline CDR1 SGHRS, CDR2 YFSETQ. The CDR3 sequence is CASSLAGNTIYF. DNA of the CDR3: TGCGCCAGCAGCTTAGCGGGAAACACCATATATTTT. The full variable domain, its missing parts supplied by reference TRBV5-1 and TRBJ1-3, is KAGVTQTPRYLIKTRGQQVTLSCSPISGHRSVSWYQQTPGQGLQFLFEYFSETQRNKGNFPGRFSGRQFSNSRSEMNVSTLELGDSALYLCASSLAGNTIYFGEGSWLTVV.

This clone has just a few counts. The chain couples TRBV5-6 to TRBJ1-2; D possibly corresponds to TRBD1 (6 bases). V lost 7 bases and J 1 base, leaving 17 bases between the germline ends. CDR3 length equals 15 residues. CDR1 is SGHDT and CDR2 is YYEEEE in the germline V gene. The DNA for the CDR3 is TGTGCCAGCTTCGGGGGGCAGAACTTTAACTATGGCTACACCTTC. It translates to CASFGGQNFNYGYTF.